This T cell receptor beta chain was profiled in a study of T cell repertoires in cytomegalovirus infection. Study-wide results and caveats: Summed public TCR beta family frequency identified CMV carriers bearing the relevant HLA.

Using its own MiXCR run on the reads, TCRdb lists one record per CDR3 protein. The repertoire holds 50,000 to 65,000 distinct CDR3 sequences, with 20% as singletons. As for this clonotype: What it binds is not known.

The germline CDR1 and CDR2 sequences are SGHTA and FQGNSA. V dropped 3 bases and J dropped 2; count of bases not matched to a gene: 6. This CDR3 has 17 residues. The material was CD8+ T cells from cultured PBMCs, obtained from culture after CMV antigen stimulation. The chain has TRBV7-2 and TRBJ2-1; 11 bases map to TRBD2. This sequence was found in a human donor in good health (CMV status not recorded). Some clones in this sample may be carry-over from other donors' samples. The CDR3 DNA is TGTGCCAGCAGCTTTGTGACTAGCGGGATACCCTACAATGAGCAGTTCTTC. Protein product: CASSFVTSGIPYNEQFF.